One sample yielded the 31 T cell receptor beta chains listed below, sequenced in a study of identical twins (TCRdb year 2016). To prepare the library, 5' RACE was applied. Sequenced on an Illumina HiSeq 2000. TCRdb reworked the public reads: Q25 trimming with fastp, MiXCR clone assembly, productive beta chains retained. Duplicate CDR3 protein sequences are folded into a single record with the most common DNA and genes. For this sample the table gives around 670,000 distinct CDR3 sequences, of which roughly 6.2% were detected only once. The ten biggest clones cover around 2% of the sample. The sequencing sample was made of naive T cells sorted from blood. Interpreted using the paper, the cell subset or site label stands for: cells isolated with a human naive T-cell isolation kit. Receptor source: a man aged 18-30 years in good health.

This clonotype occurred a few times. This chain joins TRBV27 and TRBJ1-2; 10 nucleotides agree with TRBD1. Germline loops: CDR1 MNHEY, CDR2 SMNVEV (reference sequence). V gave up 3 bases and J gave up 4 bases; unmatched junction bases: 2. The CDR3 is made up of 14 amino acids. CDR3: CASSFRTGGYGYTF. The CDR3, as DNA: TGTGCCAGCAGTTTTCGGACAGGGGGCTATGGCTACACCTTC.

The chain employs TRBV6-1 and TRBJ2-2; 7 bases match TRBD1. The CDR3 is 16 residues long. The germline gives CDR1 MNHNS, CDR2 SASEGT. The junction had 8 bases not matched to a gene; V was cut back by 6 bases and J by 1 base. DNA of the CDR3: TGTGCCAGCAGCATAATACAGGGGTGGAACACCGGGGAGCTGTTTTTT. Translated: CASSIIQGWNTGELFF.

The table lists this clonotype with many counts. The rearrangement links TRBV28 to TRBJ2-7; weak D call: TRBD1 (6 bases). Germline V gives CDR1 MDHEN, CDR2 SYDVKM. V lost 5 bases and J lost 6, with 23 bases in between. This CDR3 has 16 amino acids. The DNA for the CDR3 is TGTGCCAGCAGTATTTTGATGGGGCAGGGGAAGGCCGAGCAGTACTTC. This sequence encodes CASSILMGQGKAEQYF.

The chain is built from TRBV3-1 and TRBJ2-6; D might be TRBD2 (6 bases). Looked up from germline, CDR1 is LGHDT and CDR2 is YNNKEL (reference sequence). This CDR3 contains 19 residues. Trimming pared 3 bases from V and 0 bases from J, leaving 18 bases between. CDR3 nucleotides: TGTGCCAGCAGCCAGCGGGGTGGCAGGTTGAACTCTGGGGCCAACGTCCTGACTTTC. It translates to CASSQRGGRLNSGANVLTF. Full variable domain (remainder filled in from reference TRBV3-1 and TRBJ2-6): DTAVSQTPKYLVTQMGNDKSIKCEQNLGHDTMYWYKQDSKKFLKIMFSYNNKELIINETVPNRFSPKSPDKAHLNLHINSLELGDSAVYFCASSQRGGRLNSGANVLTFGAGSRLTVL.

This chain's CDR3 is CASSHPSGTGTLDTQYF. The CDR3, as DNA: TGCGCCAGCAGCCACCCCTCCGGGACAGGGACATTAGATACGCAGTATTTT. The V and J genes are TRBV4-1 and TRBJ2-3; TRBD1 agrees at 9 bases. Germline V CDR1 and CDR2: MGHRA, YSYEKL. V dropped 3 bases and J dropped 5; count of bases not matched to a gene: 12. The CDR3 totals 17 residues.

V is TRBV6-1 and J is TRBJ2-6; TRBD1 aligns across 9 bases. The V segment lost 6 bases and the J segment 4 bases; nucleotides outside the gene matches: 7. The germline V gene encodes CDR1 MNHNS and CDR2 SASEGT. This CDR3 has 16 residues. The CDR3 DNA reads TGTGCCAGCAGACAGGGGGCTAGATCCGGGGCCAACGTCCTGACTTTC. Its translation: CASRQGARSGANVLTF.

The rearrangement links TRBV6-1 to TRBJ2-7, with 9 nucleotides matching TRBD1. The V segment lost 6 bases and the J segment 3 bases; nucleotides outside the gene matches: 6. CDR1 is MNHNS and CDR2 is SASEGT in the germline V gene. CDR3 length: 14 residues. This CDR3 is CASSRTGALYEQYV. For the CDR3, the DNA is TGTGCCAGCAGCCGGACAGGGGCCCTCTACGAGCAGTACGTC.

This chain uses TRBV11-2 with TRBJ2-1; D ambiguous. The CDR3 consists of 12 residues. The ends were cut back, 5 bases at V and 5 bases at J, with 7 bases in the middle. Germline CDR1 reads SGHAT; CDR2 reads FQNNGV. In DNA, the CDR3 is TGTGCCAGCAGCCAGGAAAACAATGAGCAGTTCTTC. Translation gives CASSQENNEQFF.

This clonotype was seen more than once but under ten times. The V and J genes are TRBV21-1 and TRBJ2-2; the table assigns TRBD2, which was not confirmed against the DNA. TRBV21-1 is a documented pseudogene. The CDR3 covers 15 residues. This chain's CDR3 is CASSPLGGHTGELFF. DNA of the CDR3: TGTGCCAGCAGCCCACTAGGGGGGCACACCGGGGAGCTGTTTTTT.

This clonotype was counted only a few times. The chain links TRBV6-1 to TRBJ2-3, with TRBD2 matching 13 bases. Germline lookup yields CDR1 MNHNS and CDR2 SASEGT. With 2 bases clipped from V and 5 bases from J, the junction kept 4 bases outside the gene matches. The CDR3 covers 16 residues. The CDR3 sequence: CASSERTSGSRDTQYF. In nucleotides, the CDR3 is TGTGCCAGCAGTGAACGGACTAGCGGGAGTAGAGATACGCAGTATTTT.

Note on this clonotype: This sequence may be a read error, since a much larger clone differs from it by one base. Here the CDR3 omits its conserved ending phenylalanine or tryptophan, so a read error is the likely source. The chain is built from TRBV7-8 and TRBJ1-3; D is uncertain. V lost 6 bases and J lost 0, with 9 bases in between. Germline lookup yields CDR1 SGHVS and CDR2 FQNEAQ. This CDR3 is 14 amino acids long. CDR3 nucleotide sequence: TGTGCCAGCAGACCACTCATCTCTGGAAACACCATATATTAT. This translates into CASRPLISGNTIYY.

This clonotype has just a few counts. The chain recombines TRBV3-1 with TRBJ2-4; 12 nucleotides align to TRBD2. V gave up 3 bases and J gave up 5 bases; unmatched junction bases: 5. The length of the CDR3 is 16 residues. Germline V lookup: CDR1 LGHDT, CDR2 YNNKEL (reference sequence). The CDR3 region has the DNA TGTGCCAGCAGCCAGATCGGACTAGCGGGGCAAAACATTCAGTACTTC. Translated, it gives CASSQIGLAGQNIQYF.

This clonotype was counted ten times or more. This chain connects TRBV29-1 to TRBJ2-5; D is unresolved. V was pared by 1 base and J by 1 base, with 7 bases between. In germline, CDR1 is SQVTM, CDR2 ANQGSEA. The CDR3 is made up of 13 amino acids. The CDR3: CSVEVRLQETQYF. The CDR3 nucleotides read TGCAGCGTTGAAGTTCGACTCCAAGAGACCCAGTACTTC.

This clonotype was seen a few times. This chain joins TRBV20-1 and TRBJ2-7; 11 bases align to TRBD1. V trimming: 5 bases; J trimming: 5 bases; junction bases outside the gene matches: 17. The germline gives CDR1 DFQATT, CDR2 SNEGSKA (reference sequence). The CDR3 is 17 residues long. The CDR3 sequence: CSALKLAGQGALDEQYF. As DNA, the CDR3 is TGCAGTGCTCTAAAACTGGCCGGACAGGGGGCTCTCGACGAGCAGTACTTC.

The rearrangement uses TRBV11-3 and TRBJ2-2; TRBD2 might be the D (6 bases). V lost 4 bases to trimming and J lost 1 base, with 10 bases between them. Germline values: CDR1 SGHNT, CDR2 YENEEA. CDR3 size: 15 residues. The CDR3 loop reads CASSSRDWNTGELFF. The CDR3 coding sequence is TGTGCCAGCAGCTCCCGGGACTGGAACACCGGGGAGCTGTTTTTT.

This clonotype has more than one count but fewer than ten. The chain couples TRBV28 to TRBJ2-1; D may be TRBD1 or TRBD2 (5 bases each). V lost 5 bases to trimming and J lost 4 bases, with 18 bases between them. Germline V gene data show CDR1 as MDHEN and CDR2 as SYDVKM. This CDR3 is 16 amino acids long. The CDR3 DNA follows: TGTGCCAGCAGTCTGGACCGGGACGGAAATTACAATGAGCAGTTCTTC. This encodes CASSLDRDGNYNEQFF.

This clonotype has more than one count but fewer than ten. The CDR3: CASKTGTGENIQYF. DNA of the CDR3: TGTGCCAGCAAGACCGGGACAGGGGAAAACATTCAGTACTTC. The chain links TRBV12-3 or TRBV12-4 to TRBJ2-4; 10 bases agree with TRBD1. The CDR3 runs 14 residues. The junction had 5 bases not matched to a gene; V was cut back by 7 bases and J by 5 bases.

The V and J genes are TRBV21-1 and TRBJ2-1; whether TRBD1, the table's D call, matches the DNA was not checked. TRBV21-1 has pseudogene status. The length of the CDR3 is 17 residues. CDR3 coding DNA: TGTGCCAGCAGCAAAGGACCGGGTCCTAAGGCCTACAATGAGCAGTTCTTC. It encodes CASSKGPGPKAYNEQFF.

This chain connects TRBV20-1 to TRBJ2-2; D not resolved. The CDR3 contains 12 residues. V was trimmed by 6 bases and J by 6 bases, leaving 11 bases between them. Germline lookup yields CDR1 DFQATT and CDR2 SNEGSKA (reference sequence). CDR3 in DNA: TGCAGTGCGCCGACTCCCCCCGGGGAGCTGTTTTTT. Its protein product is CSAPTPPGELFF.

This clonotype came up many times. The chain carries TRBV4-1 and TRBJ1-2; D call uncertain. Trimming left V 1 base short and J 3 bases short, with 12 bases between. The germline V gene has CDR1 MGHRA and CDR2 YSYEKL. This CDR3 region has 15 residues. This CDR3 reads CASSQVFLDDYGYTF. The DNA for the CDR3 is TGCGCCAGCAGCCAAGTTTTCCTGGATGACTATGGCTACACCTTC.

The chain combines TRBV7-8 with TRBJ2-2; 12 nucleotides align to TRBD2. The CDR3 runs to 14 residues. Germline CDR1 and CDR2: SGHVS and FQNEAQ. The J segment lost 4 bases and the V segment lost 10 bases, leaving 4 bases of the junction unmatched. CDR3 sequence: CATRLAGVTGELFF. The CDR3 nucleotides are TGTGCCACTCGACTAGCGGGAGTCACCGGGGAGCTGTTTTTT.

In its sample, this clonotype was seen many times. The chain joins TRBV10-3 to TRBJ2-7; D is ambiguous. This CDR3 is built from 15 residues. Trimming shortened V by 5 bases and J by 0 bases, and 14 bases separated the two germline ends. Germline assignment: CDR1 ENHRY and CDR2 SYGVKD. CDR3 nucleotide sequence: TGTGCCATCAGTAAAGGACCCGAGAGCTCCTACGAGCAGTACGTC. This gives the protein CAISKGPESSYEQYV.

This clonotype was seen at least ten times. This chain joins TRBV20-1 and TRBJ2-2; 8 positions agree with TRBD2. Per the germline V gene, CDR1 is DFQATT and CDR2 is SNEGSKA (reference sequence). This CDR3 comprises 11 residues. With 6 bases clipped from V and 10 bases from J, the junction kept 4 bases outside the gene matches. The CDR3 spells CSAPGGAELFF. The DNA for the CDR3 is TGCAGTGCACCGGGGGGGGCGGAGCTGTTTTTT.

This clonotype came up many times. The chain has TRBV6-1 and TRBJ2-3, with TRBD1 as a possible D gene (6 bases). The CDR3 spans 14 residues. The germline CDR1 and CDR2 sequences are MNHNS and SASEGT. V gave up 7 bases and J gave up 2 bases, with 13 bases separating them. CDR3 in DNA: TGTGCCAGCACCAGACAGGTCTACACAGATACGCAGTATTTT. Its translation: CASTRQVYTDTQYF.

In its sample, this clonotype was seen many times. The J gene is TRBJ2-1, the V gene TRBV29-1; 8 bases align to TRBD2. In germline, CDR1 is SQVTM, CDR2 ANQGSEA. The length of the CDR3 is 11 residues. The CDR3: CISGTYNEQFF. The CDR3 bases are TGCATTAGCGGGACCTACAATGAGCAGTTCTTC.

This clonotype has only a few counts. The chain carries TRBV28 and TRBJ2-2, with D perhaps TRBD1 (5 bases). The CDR3 is 16 residues long. V shed 2 bases and J shed 4 bases, with 14 bases lying between them. In germline, CDR1 is MDHEN, CDR2 SYDVKM. The DNA for the CDR3 is TGTGCCAGCAGTTTAGCAGGGCGAACCCGCACCGGGGAGCTGTTTTTT. Translated, it gives CASSLAGRTRTGELFF.

This clonotype was detected only a few times. The V gene is TRBV24-1, the J gene TRBJ2-1; TRBD1 matches 8 bases. Per the germline V gene, CDR1 is KGHDR and CDR2 is SFDVKD. Trimming took 4 bases from V and 8 from J; bases not matched to a gene: 15. The CDR3 contains 17 residues. The CDR3 here is CATSEPGQGGTGYEQFF. The DNA for the CDR3 is TGTGCCACCAGTGAACCAGGACAGGGTGGTACCGGCTATGAGCAGTTCTTC.

This clonotype was found many times. This chain links TRBV27 with TRBJ2-1; 11 positions match TRBD2. CDR1 is MNHEY and CDR2 is SMNVEV in the germline V gene (reference sequence). Trimming removed 7 bases from V and 5 bases from J; junction bases left unmatched: 4. The CDR3 totals 14 residues. CDR3 in DNA: TGTGCCAGCATCGGACTAGCGGGTGACAATGAGCAGTTCTTC. As protein: CASIGLAGDNEQFF.

The CDR3 reads CSATPPAGGPADEQFF. DNA of the CDR3: TGCAGTGCTACGCCCCCGGCGGGAGGGCCGGCGGATGAGCAGTTCTTC. J is TRBJ2-1 and V is TRBV20-1; TRBD2 matches 9 bases. Per germline, CDR1 DFQATT and CDR2 SNEGSKA (reference sequence). The CDR3 spans 16 residues. V lost 4 bases and J lost 8; bases outside the gene matches: 15.

This clonotype was seen only a few times. J is TRBJ1-2 and V is TRBV6-2 or TRBV6-3, with 9 bases identical to TRBD1. The germline CDR1 and CDR2 sequences are MNHEY and SVGEGT. V was clipped by 6 bases and J by 8 bases; unmatched bases: 10. The CDR3 length is 14 residues. CDR3 sequence: CASRPPGQGWGYTF. The CDR3, as DNA: TGTGCCAGCAGGCCACCGGGACAGGGTTGGGGCTACACCTTC.

This clonotype was recorded many times. CDR3 in DNA: TGCAGTGCTAGAGATAACAGGGGGCACACTGAAGCTTTCTTT. Protein product: CSARDNRGHTEAFF. The V call is TRBV20-1, the J call TRBJ1-1; TRBD1 matches 9 bases. CDR1 is DFQATT, CDR2 SNEGSKA, per germline (reference sequence). V lost 0 bases and J lost 3; bases outside the gene matches: 2. This CDR3 has 14 residues.